This T cell receptor (beta chain) was identified in a study of blood T cell repertoires in COVID-19. The CDR3 is made up of 14 amino acids. CDR1 is SGHDN and CDR2 is FVKESK in the germline V gene. V was shortened by 4 bases and J by 5 bases, with 14 bases between the two germline ends. In the original workflow: It was from reference gene primer amplification that nucleated cell counts were estimated. The table came from immunoSEQ multiplex PCR; TCRdb's copy has only in-frame clones and leaves some out. V and J calls and clone size are as listed in that table; D and trimming were resolved from the DNA. Counted here are under 80,000 clones, approximately 83% occurring once; the ten biggest clones make up around 6%.

The gene calls are TRBV14 and TRBJ1-2, with D tentatively TRBD1 (6 bases). Sequencing was performed on peripheral blood. This clonotype originated in a woman aged 60-75 years with acute or convalescent COVID-19. The CDR3 DNA sequence: TGTGCCAGCAGCCCCACCGGGACACCTTATGGCTACACCTTC. It is translated as CASSPTGTPYGYTF.